This TCR beta chain was sequenced in a study of blood T cell repertoires in COVID-19. Sequenced by immunoSEQ multiplex PCR; TCRdb stores in-frame clones only, minus some. The table shows about 180,000 clones, with roughly 87% occurring only once. The CDR3 length is 15 residues. Trimming removed 1 base from V and 1 base from J, with 10 bases in between. The germline V gene encodes CDR1 SGHVS and CDR2 FNYEAQ. Participants came from roughly 23 US areas, aged about 18 to 90 years. Each participant's cohort was designated according to participant-reported clinical history. The V gene is TRBV7-6, the J gene TRBJ2-5, with D unresolved. The sample comprised PBMCs or T cells enriched from blood (not recorded which). This sequence originates from a human donor with acute COVID-19. The donor label of this sample is uncertain. CDR3: CASSLEIASQETQYF. The CDR3 nucleotides are TGTGCCAGCAGCTTAGAAATAGCTTCCCAAGAGACCCAGTACTTC.